These 24 T cell receptor beta chains were sequenced from one sample in a study of T cells in Graves' hyperthyroidism and ophthalmopathy. Amplified regions were TCR beta CDR3 sequences from RNA transcripts. When the TCR CDR3 underwent first-round RT-PCR, the HTBI primer set was used. TCRdb fed the multiplex PCR reads into MiXCR, producing one record per CDR3 protein. In the table there are 500,000 to 600,000 distinct CDR3 sequences, around 45% of which are singletons. The material sequenced was peripheral blood or thyroid tissue (not recorded which). All receptors come from a young woman with Graves' hyperthyroidism.

This clonotype was counted at least ten times. The V gene is TRBV5-4, the J gene TRBJ2-7; 8 nucleotides match TRBD1. The CDR3 length is 14 residues. Trimming at V came to 6 bases and at J to 3 bases, leaving 8 bases not matched to a gene. Germline V CDR1 and CDR2: SGHNT, YYREEE (reference sequence). This CDR3 reads CASTKDRGLYEQYF. The CDR3, as DNA: TGTGCCAGCACCAAAGACAGGGGCCTCTACGAGCAGTACTTC.

This clonotype was found many times. V gene TRBV20-1 combines with J gene TRBJ1-5, with 10 positions matching TRBD1. This CDR3 comprises 14 residues. The V gene's germline CDR1 is DFQATT and CDR2 SNEGSKA (reference sequence). V trimming: 6 bases; J trimming: 6 bases; junction bases outside the gene matches: 8. The DNA of the CDR3 is TGCAGTGCCACCGACAGGGGGCCACGTCAGCCCCAGCATTTT. Amino acid sequence: CSATDRGPRQPQHF.

As for this clonotype: This may come from a read error, since a much larger clone is one base off. V is TRBV7-2 and J is TRBJ2-7; 10 nucleotides match TRBD1. Germline values: CDR1 SGHTA, CDR2 FQGNSA. The CDR3 length is 15 residues. The CDR3 nucleotides are TGTCCCAGCAGGTCCGGGACAGGGGATCCCTACGAGCAGTACTTC. Amino acid sequence: CPSRSGTGDPYEQYF.

This clonotype was seen many times. V gene TRBV10-3 combines with J gene TRBJ1-6; no clear D. The V end was cut by 0 bases, the J end by 11 bases, with 8 bases between. Germline lookup yields CDR1 ENHRY and CDR2 SYGVKD. CDR3 length: 13 amino acids. The CDR3 sequence: CAISESSAAPLHF. The CDR3 DNA sequence: TGTGCCATCAGTGAGTCGTCTGCGGCACCCCTCCACTTT.

To note about this clonotype: This may be a read error: a much more frequent sequence differs by one nucleotide. The chain links TRBV11-3 to TRBJ2-7, with TRBD2 matching over 11 bases. Germline V gene lookup returns CDR1 SGHNT and CDR2 YENEEA. The CDR3 covers 16 residues. As DNA, the CDR3 is TGTACCAGCAGCTTAGATGGGGGACTAGCGGAACTGGAGCAGTACTTC. Encoded protein: CTSSLDGGLAELEQYF.

The chain combines TRBV29-1 with TRBJ1-2; D is unresolved. Germline loops: CDR1 SQVTM, CDR2 ANQGSEA. The length of the CDR3 is 15 residues. The V end lost 2 bases, the J end lost 4 bases, and 17 bases lay between the germline ends. The CDR3 DNA sequence: TGCAGCGTTGAATATCGGCCAAACGGGTTCTATGGCTACACCTTC. This translates into CSVEYRPNGFYGYTF.

About this clonotype: A much larger clone is a single base away; this may be a read error. The final CDR3 position lacks the conserved phenylalanine or tryptophan, pointing to a likely read error. The chain joins TRBV4-3 to TRBJ2-5, with 7 bases matching TRBD1. The CDR3 is 15 amino acids. CDR1 LGHNA and CDR2 YSLEER come from the germline V gene. J lost 5 bases, V lost 0 bases, and 6 bases had no gene match. The CDR3: CASSQEASQGETQYL. CDR3 in DNA: TGCGCCAGCAGCCAAGAAGCGTCACAGGGGGAGACCCAGTACCTC.

The gene calls are TRBV2 and TRBJ1-3; D may be TRBD1 (5 bases). Deletions cut 2 bases from V and 7 bases from J, with 21 bases between. CDR3 size: 17 residues. Germline CDR1 and CDR2: SNHLY and FYNNEI. CDR3 DNA: TGTGCCAGCAGTGAAAGGGGACTAGCGGGAGTCGGGAACACCATATATTTT. It codes for CASSERGLAGVGNTIYF.

The table lists this clonotype with many counts. The rearrangement joins TRBV7-6 to TRBJ1-2; D uncertain. Trimming shortened V by 2 bases and J by 7 bases, and 11 bases separated the two germline ends. Germline CDR1 SGHVS, CDR2 FNYEAQ. CDR3 length equals 13 residues. CDR3 sequence: CASSLTTDGGYTF. The CDR3 region has the DNA TGTGCCAGCAGCTTAACAACAGACGGTGGCTACACCTTC.

This clonotype was counted ten times or more. This rearrangement joins TRBV13 to TRBJ2-5; 7 positions agree with TRBD2. V dropped 0 bases and J dropped 5; count of bases not matched to a gene: 9. Germline V CDR1 and CDR2: PRHDT, FYEKMQ (reference sequence). The CDR3 totals 16 residues. CDR3 region: CASSLGQRGFEETQYF. The CDR3 DNA reads TGTGCCAGCAGCTTAGGCCAGCGGGGTTTCGAGGAGACCCAGTACTTC.

This clonotype has a count of ten or more. The V gene is TRBV7-9, the J gene TRBJ2-5; a possible D gene is TRBD2 (5 bases). Trimming removed 0 bases from V and 7 bases from J, with 12 bases in between. CDR1 and CDR2 (germline): SEHNR, FQNEAQ (reference sequence). The length of the CDR3 is 14 residues. This CDR3 reads CASSLAQAAGTQYF. CDR3 in DNA: TGTGCCAGCAGCTTAGCCCAAGCGGCGGGGACCCAGTACTTC.

Only one count was recorded for this clonotype. The rearrangement joins TRBV6-2 or TRBV6-3 to TRBJ2-7, with 8 bases fitting TRBD1. The CDR3 loop spans 20 amino acids. Losses at the gene ends were 8 bases for V and 0 bases for J; bases not matched to a gene: 24. From germline, CDR1 is MNHEY and CDR2 SVGEGT. The DNA for the CDR3 is TGTGCCAGCTCACCAGGCGGAAGGGGACAGGACCGAACTTTCTCCTACGAGCAGTACTTC. Amino acids: CASSPGGRGQDRTFSYEQYF.

In regard to this clonotype: It is unclear where the CDR3 begins or ends on the DNA, so no DNA is shown, and the CDR3 is as TCRdb lists it. This sequence joins TRBV7-9 and TRBJ2-7. The germline V gene has CDR1 SEHNR and CDR2 FQNEAQ (reference sequence). The CDR3 is 19 residues long, ends included. CDR3: CASSLAGDYGYTFGDEQYF.

This clonotype was counted at least ten times. V and J are TRBV2 and TRBJ1-5; D remains unclear. The CDR3 sequence is 13 residues long. CDR1 SNHLY and CDR2 FYNNEI come from the germline V gene. V shed 8 bases and J shed 6 bases, with 14 bases lying between them. CDR3 protein: CASQEEMGQPQHF. Here the CDR3 DNA reads TGTGCCAGCCAGGAGGAGATGGGTCAGCCCCAGCATTTT. Combining the CDR3 with reference TRBV2 and TRBJ1-5 gives the whole variable domain EPEVTQTPSHQVTQMGQEVILRCVPISNHLYFYWYRQILGQKVEFLVSFYNNEISEKSEIFDDQFSVERPDGSNFTLKIRSTKLEDSAMYFCASQEEMGQPQHFGDGTRLSIL.

V is TRBV29-1 and J is TRBJ1-1, with TRBD1 identical over 7 bases. The germline CDR1 and CDR2 sequences are SQVTM and ANQGSEA. The CDR3 length is 13 residues. V lost 8 bases to trimming and J lost 0 bases; unmatched junction nucleotides: 6. DNA of the CDR3: TGCAGCCCAAGGACAGGTATGAACACTGAAGCTTTCTTT. This translates into CSPRTGMNTEAFF.

The V gene is TRBV12-3 or TRBV12-4, the J gene TRBJ2-5; D might be TRBD2 (5 bases). There are 14 residues in the CDR3. The germline V and J ends were trimmed by 6 bases and 0 bases, with 11 bases remaining between them. CDR3 region: CASSNGGNQETQYF. The CDR3 DNA reads TGTGCCAGCAGCAACGGAGGAAACCAAGAGACCCAGTACTTC.

DNA for the CDR3: TGTGCCACCAGTAGGGACAGGGGTAGCTACACCTTC. It specifies CATSRDRGSYTF. V is TRBV24-1 and J is TRBJ1-2; 10 positions agree with TRBD1. Germline V gene sequence: CDR1 KGHDR, CDR2 SFDVKD. The CDR3 spans 12 residues. V lost 6 bases and J lost 9; bases outside the gene matches: 3.

At least ten counts were recorded for this clonotype. The gene calls are TRBV20-1 and TRBJ2-7, with TRBD2 identical over 9 bases. The V gene's germline CDR1 is DFQATT and CDR2 SNEGSKA (reference sequence). This CDR3 has 13 amino acids. Germline trimming cut 0 bases from V and 5 bases from J; bases unmatched to any gene: 2. The CDR3 loop is CSARETSGNEQYF. Here the CDR3 DNA reads TGCAGTGCTAGAGAGACTAGCGGAAACGAGCAGTACTTC.

In this sample, this clonotype turned up many times. The chain couples TRBV24-1 to TRBJ1-2; tentative D call: TRBD1 (5 bases). CDR3 size: 16 residues. CDR1 and CDR2 from the germline V gene are KGHDR and SFDVKD. The V gene lost 2 bases and the J gene lost 4 bases, with 16 bases spanning the gap. DNA of the CDR3: TGTGCCACCAGTGATTCGGACACGGGGGTAGCCTATGGCTACACCTTC. As protein: CATSDSDTGVAYGYTF.

The sample holds many counts of this clonotype. This chain links TRBV20-1 with TRBJ1-5; D call uncertain. The CDR3 has 13 amino acids. Germline V gives CDR1 DFQATT, CDR2 SNEGSKA (reference sequence). V was shortened by 0 bases and J by 8 bases, with 11 bases between the two germline ends. This chain's CDR3 is CSAREDELEPQHF. CDR3 sequence (DNA): TGCAGTGCTAGAGAGGACGAGTTGGAGCCCCAGCATTTT.

This clonotype was seen repeatedly, ten times or more. The rearrangement joins TRBV14 to TRBJ1-2, with no clear D. Germline V gene data show CDR1 as SGHDN and CDR2 as FVKESK. This CDR3 comprises 15 residues. Trimming took off 0 bases at V and 1 base at J, with 9 bases between the two ends. CDR3 loop: CASSQDLDGNYGYTF. The DNA for the CDR3 is TGTGCCAGCAGCCAAGATCTCGACGGTAACTATGGCTACACCTTC.

The sample holds many counts of this clonotype. J is TRBJ2-7 and V is TRBV3-1; D ambiguous. Trimming took off 0 bases at V and 2 bases at J, with 11 bases between the two ends. Per the germline V gene, CDR1 is LGHDT and CDR2 is YNNKEL (reference sequence). This CDR3 region has 15 residues. The CDR3 sequence is CASSQDFRATYEQYF. The CDR3 coding sequence is TGTGCCAGCAGCCAAGATTTTAGGGCAACCTACGAGCAGTACTTC.

This clonotype was recorded only once. The chain links TRBV7-6 to TRBJ1-4; 9 nucleotides match TRBD1. The CDR3 extends over 17 amino acids. The germline V gene has CDR1 SGHVS and CDR2 FNYEAQ. V was pared by 3 bases and J by 5 bases, with 10 bases of the junction left unmatched. The CDR3 DNA sequence: TGTGCCAGCAGCTTCGGGACAGGGAGCTCCTACAATGAAAAACTGTTTTTT. It yields the protein CASSFGTGSSYNEKLFF.

This clonotype was counted many times. The chain recombines TRBV6-5 with TRBJ2-2, with D maybe TRBD2 (6 bases). Germline V CDR1 and CDR2: MNHEY, SVGAGI. CDR3 length: 15 residues. V was clipped by 11 bases and J by 3 bases, with 19 bases between them. The CDR3 coding sequence is TGTGCCGTGGGCCAGCGGGTGCGTGACACCGGGGAGCTGTTTTTT. It yields the protein CAVGQRVRDTGELFF.